This TCR beta chain emerged from a study of T cells in women clearing cervical HPV infection. Across the whole study: No precancer developed; the control's incident HPV16 infection cleared within 12 months. Cases' blood sampling followed lesion detection by median around 23 weeks (90 to 200).

The protocol was immunoSEQ multiplex PCR, while the TCRdb copy is restricted to in-frame clones and leaves out a portion. The listing contains tens of thousands of clones. Sample: blood buffy coat. The source is a woman between 18 and 70 years old with a cervical HPV16 infection that either progressed to CIN3+ or cleared (not recorded which).

CDR3 bases read: TGTGCCAGCAGGGGACAGGGGTATGGGTCAACTAATGAAAAA. Its protein product is CASRGQGYGSTNEK. The entire CDR3 reads CASRGQGYGSTNEKLFF. The chain employs TRBV2 and TRBJ1-4; 10 positions agree with TRBD1. The read ends 3 residues shy of where the CDR3 ends; the end is completed using the germline J gene. This CDR3 is 17 amino acids long. V dropped 6 bases and J dropped 0; count of bases not matched to a gene: 7. Per germline, CDR1 SNHLY and CDR2 FYNNEI.